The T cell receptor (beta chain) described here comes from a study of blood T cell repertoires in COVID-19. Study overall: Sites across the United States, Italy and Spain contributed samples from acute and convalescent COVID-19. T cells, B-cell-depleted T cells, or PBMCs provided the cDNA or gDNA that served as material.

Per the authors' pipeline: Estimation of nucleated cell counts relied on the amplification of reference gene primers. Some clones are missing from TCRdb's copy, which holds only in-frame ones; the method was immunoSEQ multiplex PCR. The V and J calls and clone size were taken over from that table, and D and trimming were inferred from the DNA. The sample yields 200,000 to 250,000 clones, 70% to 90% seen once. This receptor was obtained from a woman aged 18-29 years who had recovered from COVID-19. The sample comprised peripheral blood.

CDR3 nucleotide sequence: TGTGCCTCCGAACCCCAGGGATCCTCTTATGGCTACACCTTC. This codes for CASEPQGSSYGYTF. This chain joins TRBV7-9 and TRBJ1-2; D is possibly TRBD1 (5 bases). Germline V gene sequence: CDR1 SEHNR, CDR2 FQNEAQ (reference sequence). Trimming took off 11 bases at V and 5 bases at J, with 21 bases between the two ends. The CDR3 has 14 amino acids. The full variable domain, its missing parts supplied by reference TRBV7-9 and TRBJ1-2, is DTGVSQNPRHKITKRGQNVTFRCDPISEHNRLYWYRQTLGQGPEFLTYFQNEAQLEKSRLLSDRFSAERPKGSFSTLEIQRTEQGDSAMYLCASEPQGSSYGYTFGSGTRLTVV.